These T cell receptor beta chains were read from a single sample in a study of blood T cell repertoires in COVID-19. The protocol was immunoSEQ multiplex PCR, while the TCRdb copy is restricted to in-frame clones and leaves out a portion. The table lists 210,000 or so clones, around 84% of them singletons. The sequenced sample was PBMCs or T cells enriched from blood (not recorded which). The source is a man aged 25-45 years with acute COVID-19. The CDR3 runs from the conserved cysteine through the conserved F or W. D genes are given only for firm matches. Size is stated for part of the rows, as once, few or many counts, or as a class when the clone is expanded.

d_call	v_call	j_call	clone_size	cdr3_nt	cdr3_aa
TRBD1	TRBV12-3/TRBV12-4	TRBJ2-5	.	TGTGCCAGCAGTCGACAGGGACACAGGTACTTC	CASSRQGHRYF
.	TRBV19	TRBJ1-1	.	TGTGCCAGTAGTATTCGACGGGGGAACACTGAAGCTTTCTTT	CASSIRRGNTEAFF
TRBD2	TRBV7-2	TRBJ2-1	.	TGTGCCAGCAGCTGGACCGCGGGGGGGGCCAGTGAGCAGTTCTTC	CASSWTAGGASEQFF
TRBD2	TRBV4-2	TRBJ2-3	.	TGTGCCAGCAGCTATCTAGCGGGGTCAGATACGCAGTATTTT	CASSYLAGSDTQYF
TRBD1	TRBV9	TRBJ1-2	.	TGTGCCAGCAGCGTAAGACAGGGTGGGGGCTACACCTTC	CASSVRQGGGYTF
TRBD1	TRBV18	TRBJ1-3	.	TGTGCCAGCTCACCCGGGACAGACTCTGGAAACACCATATATTTT	CASSPGTDSGNTIYF
TRBD1	TRBV5-5	TRBJ1-1	.	TGTGCCAGCAGCTCCGGACAGGGGGTTTTGAACACTGAAGCTTTCTTT	CASSSGQGVLNTEAFF
TRBD1	TRBV5-5	TRBJ2-3	.	TGTGCCAGCAGCCCGGTATCCCGGGACAGGGTTCGGACAGATACGCAGTATTTT	CASSPVSRDRVRTDTQYF
.	TRBV3-1/TRBV3-2	TRBJ1-6	few	TGTGCCAGCAGCCAAGAAGCGAGTCCGGGGAAAATCACCTATAATTCACCCCTCCACTTT	CASSQEASPGKITYNSPLHF
.	TRBV2	TRBJ1-2	.	TGTGCCAGCATTCTAACCAGGGGCAACTATGGCTACACCTTC	CASILTRGNYGYTF
.	TRBV2	TRBJ1-6	once	TGTGCCAGCAGTGACCCGACCAAGGGACTCGGTAATTCACCCCTCCACTTT	CASSDPTKGLGNSPLHF
TRBD2	TRBV7-3	TRBJ2-5	.	TGTGCCAGCAGCTTGATGAGACTAGCGGGGGAGACCCAGTACTTC	CASSLMRLAGETQYF
.	TRBV24-1	TRBJ1-2	.	TGTGCCACCAGTGACCCCGTCTCCGGGGAAAAGGGCTATGGCTACACCTTC	CATSDPVSGEKGYGYTF
TRBD2	TRBV3-1/TRBV3-2	TRBJ2-1	.	TGTGCCAGCAGCCTACAGCGGGGGGGCAGCAATGAGCAGTTCTTC	CASSLQRGGSNEQFF
TRBD1	TRBV10-2	TRBJ1-5	.	TGCGCCAGCAGTGATGGGACAGGGGGCAATCAGCCCCAGCATTTT	CASSDGTGGNQPQHF
.	TRBV5-6	TRBJ2-3	once	TGTGCCAGCAGCTTGACACTAGAAAAAGATACGCAGTATTTT	CASSLTLEKDTQYF
.	TRBV19	TRBJ1-5	.	TGTGCCAGTACCTCGGGACCGGGAGGGGCGGGTCAGCCCCAGCATTTT	CASTSGPGGAGQPQHF
TRBD1	TRBV2	TRBJ1-1	.	TGTGCCAGCATGCCCAGGGGGAGCGCTGAAGCTTTCTTT	CASMPRGSAEAFF
TRBD2	TRBV19	TRBJ2-1	.	TGTGCCAGTAGTATCCACTTACTAGCGGGGGGGCCTGGAGAGCAGTTCTTC	CASSIHLLAGGPGEQFF
TRBD1	TRBV2	TRBJ1-3	.	TGTGCCAGCAGGACAACAGGGGTCTCTGGAAACACCATATATTTT	CASRTTGVSGNTIYF
TRBD2	TRBV19	TRBJ2-3	.	TGTGCCAGTAGTATTAACCCGGGACTAGCGGGGGTAGGCACAGATACGCAGTATTTT	CASSINPGLAGVGTDTQYF
.	TRBV5-1	TRBJ1-2	.	TGCGCCAGCAGCCACCGATCCGGATCTAATACGGGTGGCTACACCTTC	CASSHRSGSNTGGYTF
.	TRBV5-6	TRBJ2-2	.	TGTGCCAGCAGCCTGTCAGGGACAGGGGAGCTGTTTTTT	CASSLSGTGELFF
.	TRBV28	TRBJ1-5	.	TGTGCCAGCGCGGGGGGTCAGCCCCAGCATTTT	CASAGGQPQHF
.	TRBV10-1	TRBJ2-2	.	TGCGCCAGCAGCGCCCGGCAGGGTAACGGGGAGCTGTTTTTT	CASSARQGNGELFF
TRBD1	TRBV7-3	TRBJ1-3	.	TGTGCCAGTCCGGGACAGGGGATATCTGGAAACACCATATATTTT	CASPGQGISGNTIYF
.	TRBV5-1	TRBJ1-2	.	TGCGCCAGCAGCTTGGGGGTCGGGCCCACCCTCCGGGCCCAGGGGGGCTACACCTTC	CASSLGVGPTLRAQGGYTF
TRBD1	TRBV3-1/TRBV3-2	TRBJ2-7	.	TGTGCCAGCAGCCAAGCCCGGGACAGGGTTCACTACGAGCAGTACTTC	CASSQARDRVHYEQYF
TRBD2	TRBV9	TRBJ2-1	few	TGTGCCAGCAGCGTAGAGGGACTAGCTAAGGAGAGGCAGTTCTTC	CASSVEGLAKERQFF
TRBD1	TRBV6-5	TRBJ1-2	.	TGTGCCAGCGCGGGGGACAGGGTCTATGGCTACACCTTC	CASAGDRVYGYTF